The 24 T cell receptor beta chains presented below share a single source sample, sequenced in a study of T cell responses to AZD1222 COVID-19 vaccine. Method: immunoSEQ multiplex PCR; TCRdb's copy keeps in-frame clones and lacks some. The sample yields some 150,000 clones, more than 85% seen once. The source was peripheral blood, collected on day 0 of AZD1222 vaccination. The origin of the receptors is an adult in good health.

The chain employs TRBV4-1 and TRBJ1-3; perhaps TRBD1 as D (5 bases). V was clipped by 0 bases and J by 2 bases, with 8 bases between them. Germline V gene sequence: CDR1 MGHRA, CDR2 YSYEKL. The CDR3 runs to 15 residues. The CDR3 DNA is TGCGCCAGCAGCCAAGAGGGGGTTACTGGAAACACCATATATTTT. It encodes CASSQEGVTGNTIYF.

The chain uses TRBV3-1 (or the pseudogene TRBV3-2) and TRBJ2-1; 11 bases fit TRBD2. This CDR3 is 14 amino acids long. Germline trimming cut 5 bases from V and 9 bases from J; bases unmatched to any gene: 6. The germline CDR1 and CDR2 sequences are LGHDT and YNNKEL (reference sequence). The CDR3 loop reads CASSSQLAGVEQFF. CDR3 sequence (DNA): TGTGCCAGCAGCTCTCAACTAGCGGGAGTTGAGCAGTTCTTC.

The chain is built from TRBV11-2 and TRBJ2-2, with D perhaps TRBD1 or TRBD2 (5 bases each). The CDR3 runs 18 residues. The germline gives CDR1 SGHAT, CDR2 FQNNGV. V lost 2 bases and J 1 base, leaving 17 bases between the germline ends. As DNA, the CDR3 is TGTGCCAGCAGCTTAATTAATACTCGGGGCAAGAACACCGGGGAGCTGTTTTTT. This gives the protein CASSLINTRGKNTGELFF. The variable domain in full, with the rest retrieved from reference TRBV11-2 and TRBJ2-2, is EAGVAQSPRYKIIEKRQSVAFWCNPISGHATLYWYQQILGQGPKLLIQFQNNGVVDDSQLPKDRFSAERLKGVDSTLKIQPAKLEDSAVYLCASSLINTRGKNTGELFFGEGSRLTVL.

The chain combines TRBV2 with TRBJ1-1; D is ambiguous. CDR1 and CDR2 (germline): SNHLY, FYNNEI. The CDR3 is made up of 13 amino acids. V gave up 7 bases and J gave up 0 bases, with 9 bases separating them. In DNA form, the CDR3 reads TGTGCCAGCACGGACCTCATGAACACTGAAGCTTTCTTT. Amino acid sequence: CASTDLMNTEAFF. Together with reference TRBV2 and TRBJ1-1, the CDR3 gives the full variable domain: EPEVTQTPSHQVTQMGQEVILRCVPISNHLYFYWYRQILGQKVEFLVSFYNNEISEKSEIFDDQFSVERPDGSNFTLKIRSTKLEDSAMYFCASTDLMNTEAFFGQGTRLTVV.

V and J are TRBV27 and TRBJ1-6; 7 bases line up with TRBD1. CDR1 is MNHEY and CDR2 is SMNVEV in the germline V gene (reference sequence). J gave up 10 bases and V 5 bases, and 11 bases lay outside the gene matches. CDR3 size: 15 residues. The CDR3 spells CASSAQTWDRSPLHF. CDR3 coding DNA: TGTGCCAGCAGTGCCCAGACTTGGGACAGATCACCCCTCCACTTT.

This chain uses TRBV30 with TRBJ1-1; TRBD1 matches 7 bases. The CDR3 runs to 13 residues. The germline CDR1 and CDR2 sequences are GTSNPN and SVGIG (reference sequence). V lost 1 base, J lost 5 bases, and 4 bases stayed unmatched. CDR3: CAWSAGGGTEAFF. The CDR3 region has the DNA TGTGCCTGGAGTGCAGGGGGAGGTACTGAAGCTTTCTTT.

The chain uses TRBV9 and TRBJ2-6, with D perhaps TRBD2 (5 bases). Germline CDR1 and CDR2: SGDLS and YYNGEE. Trimming left V 9 bases short and J 0 bases short, with 16 bases between. There are 16 residues in the CDR3. CDR3 in DNA: TGTGCCACCGGAGAGGGCTCTCACTCTGGGGCCAACGTCCTGACTTTC. This codes for CATGEGSHSGANVLTF.

The chain is built from TRBV7-9 and TRBJ1-1; D might be TRBD1 (6 bases). Germline CDR1 SEHNR, CDR2 FQNEAQ (reference sequence). The CDR3 contains 14 residues. Trimming pared 5 bases from V and 5 bases from J, leaving 15 bases between. The CDR3 DNA reads as TGTGCCAGCAGCCCCGACAGGATGGGGACTGAAGCTTTCTTT. Protein sequence: CASSPDRMGTEAFF.

The chain employs TRBV5-8 and TRBJ2-1, with 9 nucleotides matching TRBD1. The CDR3 has 15 amino acids. Germline V gene data show CDR1 as SGHTS and CDR2 as YDEGEE. Trimming removed 0 bases from V and 6 bases from J; junction bases left unmatched: 4. The DNA for the CDR3 is TGTGCCAGCAGCTTGGGCCGGGACAGGGTCAATGAGCAGTTCTTC. It specifies CASSLGRDRVNEQFF. Together with reference TRBV5-8 and TRBJ2-1, the CDR3 gives the full variable domain: EAGVTQSPTHLIKTRGQQATLRCSPISGHTSVYWYQQALGLGLQFLLWYDEGEERNRGNFPPRFSGRQFPNYSSELNVNALELEDSALYLCASSLGRDRVNEQFFGPGTRLTVL.

The chain uses TRBV13 and TRBJ1-1; D unclear. The germline V gene encodes CDR1 PRHDT and CDR2 FYEKMQ (reference sequence). This CDR3 is 14 amino acids long. V was clipped by 5 bases and J by 0 bases, with 10 bases between them. In nucleotides, the CDR3 is TGTGCCAGCAGCCCGGACGGTCTGAACACTGAAGCTTTCTTT. Protein product: CASSPDGLNTEAFF.

V is TRBV9 and J is TRBJ2-7, with TRBD2 identical over 8 bases. The CDR3 is 16 amino acids. The V gene's germline CDR1 is SGDLS and CDR2 YYNGEE. V shed 4 bases, J shed 2 bases, and the junction held 11 bases outside the gene matches. In DNA, the CDR3 is TGTGCCAGCAGCCCCGGCCCGGGGGGGGGCCCCTACGAGCAGTACTTC. This translates into CASSPGPGGGPYEQYF.

The chain has TRBV28 and TRBJ2-1; 12 nucleotides align to TRBD2. This CDR3 is 16 amino acids long. J lost 7 bases, V lost 3 bases, and 7 bases had no gene match. The germline CDR1 and CDR2 sequences are MDHEN and SYDVKM. The CDR3 sequence is CASSFLAGGPENEQFF. In DNA, the CDR3 is TGTGCCAGCAGTTTCCTAGCGGGAGGGCCAGAAAATGAGCAGTTCTTC.

J is TRBJ1-5 and V is TRBV27; 7 bases align to TRBD1. Germline loops: CDR1 MNHEY, CDR2 SMNVEV (reference sequence). The CDR3 length is 14 residues. Unmatched junction bases numbered 7, after V lost 7 bases and J lost 4 bases. CDR3 protein: CASIETGNNQPQHF. The CDR3, as DNA: TGTGCCAGCATCGAGACAGGGAATAATCAGCCCCAGCATTTT.

The chain links TRBV6-5 to TRBJ1-5, with TRBD1 matching 7 bases. This CDR3 region has 15 residues. Looked up from germline, CDR1 is MNHEY and CDR2 is SVGAGI. The ends lost 6 bases at V and 4 bases at J; junction bases unmatched: 9. CDR3 bases: TGTGCCAGCAGGAGAGGGACAGTAGGGAATCAGCCCCAGCATTTT. This gives the protein CASRRGTVGNQPQHF.

Concerning this clone itself: The same CDR3 can be traced to other DNA sequences in this sample. The gene calls are TRBV19 and TRBJ1-1; D remains ambiguous. Deletions cut 1 base from V and 1 base from J, with 4 bases between. The CDR3 runs to 13 residues. Germline V CDR1 and CDR2: LNHDA, SQIVND (reference sequence). This CDR3 is CASSIAENTEAFF. CDR3 nucleotide sequence: TGTGCCAGTAGTATAGCAGAGAACACTGAAGCTTTCTTT. Supplemented by reference TRBV19 and TRBJ1-1, the full variable domain reads DGGITQSPKYLFRKEGQNVTLSCEQNLNHDAMYWYRQDPGQGLRLIYYSQIVNDFQKGDIAEGYSVSREKKESFPLTVTSAQKNPTAFYLCASSIAENTEAFFGQGTRLTVV.

The chain carries TRBV20-1 and TRBJ1-2, with a weak D call TRBD1 (5 bases). Germline lookup yields CDR1 DFQATT and CDR2 SNEGSKA (reference sequence). The CDR3 is made up of 14 amino acids. With 3 bases removed from V and 2 bases from J, the gap between germline ends came to 13 bases. CDR3 loop: CSASGVGENYGYTF. In DNA, the CDR3 is TGCAGTGCTAGTGGTGTAGGGGAAAACTATGGCTACACCTTC.

The genes are TRBV3-1 (or the pseudogene TRBV3-2) and TRBJ2-2, with 10 bases that match TRBD1. With 1 base clipped from V and 5 bases from J, the junction kept 10 bases outside the gene matches. The CDR3 loop spans 18 amino acids. CDR1 is LGHDT and CDR2 is YNNKEL in the germline V gene (reference sequence). The DNA of the CDR3 is TGTGCCAGCAGCCAAGGTTTTCCGGGACAGGGGACAACCGGGGAGCTGTTTTTT. Amino acid sequence: CASSQGFPGQGTTGELFF.

This sequence joins TRBV12-3 or TRBV12-4 and TRBJ2-1; 9 positions match TRBD2. Trimming removed 6 bases from V and 7 bases from J; junction bases left unmatched: 4. This CDR3 comprises 13 residues. Written as DNA, the CDR3 is TGTGCCAGCAGACAAAGCGGGAGGAATGAGCAGTTCTTC. It codes for CASRQSGRNEQFF.

This chain uses TRBV7-8 with TRBJ1-2; tentatively, D is TRBD1 (6 bases). V shed 5 bases and J shed 0 bases, with 25 bases lying between them. The germline V gene has CDR1 SGHVS and CDR2 FQNEAQ. This CDR3 has 19 amino acids. CDR3 loop: CASSPKPSGQILANYGYTF. The CDR3 DNA reads TGTGCCAGCAGCCCAAAACCCTCCGGACAGATATTAGCTAACTATGGCTACACCTTC.

The CDR3 loop reads CASSEARGRGRSGYTF. Written as DNA, the CDR3 is TGTGCCAGCAGTGAAGCGAGGGGCAGGGGTAGGAGCGGCTACACCTTC. The V and J genes are TRBV2 and TRBJ1-2, with a weak D call TRBD1 (6 bases). V was trimmed by 0 bases and J by 8 bases, leaving 19 bases between them. The CDR3 is 16 amino acids. In germline, CDR1 is SNHLY, CDR2 FYNNEI.

This clone came up once. The chain carries TRBV18 and TRBJ2-1; 9 positions agree with TRBD2. Trimming took 3 bases from V and 5 from J; bases not matched to a gene: 5. The CDR3 sequence is 15 residues long. Germline V gene data show CDR1 as KGHSH and CDR2 as LQKENI. The CDR3 sequence: CASSPLAGTHNEQFF. The CDR3 DNA follows: TGTGCCAGCTCACCGCTAGCGGGAACCCACAATGAGCAGTTCTTC.

This chain links TRBV5-1 with TRBJ2-2; weak D call: TRBD1 (6 bases). V lost 6 bases and J lost 6, with 15 bases in between. The CDR3 consists of 14 residues. Germline V lookup: CDR1 SGHRS, CDR2 YFSETQ. CDR3 sequence reads: CASKVQGMAGELFF. The CDR3 nucleotides read TGCGCCAGCAAGGTACAGGGTATGGCCGGGGAGCTGTTTTTT.

This clone is medium-sized (0.01 to 0.1%) in the sample. The V and J genes are TRBV6-2 or TRBV6-3 and TRBJ1-1; no definite D call. Germline CDR1 and CDR2: MNHEY and SVGEGT. V gave up 2 bases and J gave up 7 bases, with 11 bases separating them. The CDR3 has 13 amino acids. The CDR3 nucleotides read TGTGCCAGCAGTTACGCCGGACTAGTTGAAGCTTTCTTT. Residues: CASSYAGLVEAFF.

The CDR3 DNA follows: TGTGCCAGCCTACTAGCGGGAGTTTCCTACGAGCAGTACTTC. Translated: CASLLAGVSYEQYF. The genes are TRBV2 and TRBJ2-7; the match to TRBD2 covers 11 bases. The CDR3 extends over 14 amino acids. V trimming: 8 bases; J trimming: 1 base; junction bases outside the gene matches: 4. The germline V gene encodes CDR1 SNHLY and CDR2 FYNNEI.